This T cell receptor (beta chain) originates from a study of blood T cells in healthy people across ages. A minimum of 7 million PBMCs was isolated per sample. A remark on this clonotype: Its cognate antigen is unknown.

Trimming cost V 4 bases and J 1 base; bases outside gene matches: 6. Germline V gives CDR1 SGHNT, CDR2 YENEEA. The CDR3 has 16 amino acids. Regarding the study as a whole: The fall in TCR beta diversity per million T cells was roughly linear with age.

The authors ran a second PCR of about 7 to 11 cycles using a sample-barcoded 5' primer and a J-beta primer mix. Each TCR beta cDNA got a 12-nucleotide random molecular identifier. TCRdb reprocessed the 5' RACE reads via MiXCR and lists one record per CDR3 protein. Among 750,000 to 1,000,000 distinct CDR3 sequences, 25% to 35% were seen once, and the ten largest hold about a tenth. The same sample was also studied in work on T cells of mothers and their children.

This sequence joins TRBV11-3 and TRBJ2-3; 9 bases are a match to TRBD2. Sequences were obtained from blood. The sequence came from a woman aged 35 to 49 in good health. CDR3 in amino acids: CASSSQSGGRTDTQYF. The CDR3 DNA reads TGTGCCAGCAGCTCCCAAAGCGGGGGGCGCACAGATACGCAGTATTTT.